The next 27 T cell receptor beta chains were all read from a single sample in a study of memory B cells and T cells in multiple sclerosis. Libraries were prepared by immunoSEQ multiplex PCR; TCRdb keeps only in-frame clonotypes and omits some of them. The table records 8,000 or so clones, about 60% of them present only once. Sequenced input: memory (CD45RO+) CD8+ T cells from blood. The receptors derive from a human donor with multiple sclerosis.

The gene calls are TRBV7-2 and TRBJ2-1, with D perhaps TRBD2 (5 bases). CDR1 and CDR2 (germline): SGHTA, FQGNSA. Trimming cost V 2 bases and J 4 bases, with 21 bases left between them. This CDR3 contains 18 residues. The CDR3 DNA reads as TGTGCCAGCAGCTTAAGTTTCCGTGGCGCCCCGGGGTACAATGAGCAGTTCTTC. It specifies CASSLSFRGAPGYNEQFF.

The CDR3 DNA reads TGTGCCAGCAGCTCGAGATTGGGACAGCACAATGAGCAGTTCTTC. It translates to CASSSRLGQHNEQFF. The rearrangement links TRBV7-9 to TRBJ2-1; 7 bases match TRBD1. Losses at the gene ends were 4 bases for V and 5 bases for J; bases not matched to a gene: 8. From germline, CDR1 is SEHNR and CDR2 FQNEAQ (reference sequence). This CDR3 spans 15 amino acids.

The chain combines TRBV2 with TRBJ2-2, with 11 positions matching TRBD2. Losses at the gene ends were 1 base for V and 9 bases for J; bases not matched to a gene: 7. From germline, CDR1 is SNHLY and CDR2 FYNNEI. This CDR3 is built from 16 residues. CDR3 sequence (DNA): TGTGCCAGCAGTGAAGGAGTTAGCGGGGGGGCGTGGGAGCTGTTTTTT. This codes for CASSEGVSGGAWELFF.

This clone was picked up a small number of times. The chain uses TRBV30 and TRBJ2-5; 8 positions agree with TRBD1. Germline trimming cut 0 bases from V and 1 base from J; bases unmatched to any gene: 10. Germline V gives CDR1 GTSNPN, CDR2 SVGIG (reference sequence). The CDR3 sequence is 17 residues long. CDR3 sequence reads: CAWSVVTGVRGQETQYF. In DNA, the CDR3 is TGTGCCTGGAGTGTAGTGACAGGGGTCCGAGGCCAAGAGACCCAGTACTTC. The variable domain in full, completed from reference TRBV30 and TRBJ2-5, reads SQTIHQWPATLVQPVGSPLSLECTVEGTSNPNLYWYRQAAGRGLQLLFYSVGIGQISSEVPQNLSASRPQDRQFILSSKKLLLSDSGFYLCAWSVVTGVRGQETQYFGPGTRLLVL.

This chain joins TRBV10-3 and TRBJ2-5; perhaps TRBD1 as D (6 bases). The CDR3 covers 17 residues. Germline V gene data show CDR1 as ENHRY and CDR2 as SYGVKD. Trimming cost V 7 bases and J 2 bases, with 23 bases left between them. CDR3 region: CAITPGPSQGGQETQYF. The CDR3 DNA sequence: TGTGCCATCACCCCAGGTCCCTCACAGGGTGGTCAAGAGACCCAGTACTTC.

V and J are TRBV28 and TRBJ2-7; TRBD2 is a possible D gene (5 bases). Trimming pared 1 base from V and 0 bases from J, leaving 10 bases between. CDR1 is MDHEN and CDR2 is SYDVKM in the germline V gene. The CDR3 consists of 15 residues. Here the CDR3 reads CASSLSPGSSYEQYF. CDR3 DNA: TGTGCCAGCAGTTTATCCCCGGGATCCTCCTACGAGCAGTACTTC. Full variable domain (remainder filled in from reference TRBV28 and TRBJ2-7): DVKVTQSSRYLVKRTGEKVFLECVQDMDHENMFWYRQDPGLGLRLIYFSYDVKMKEKGDIPEGYSVSREKKERFSLILESASTNQTSMYLCASSLSPGSSYEQYFGPGTRLTVT.

The chain carries TRBV10-3 and TRBJ1-5; 9 bases match TRBD1. Trimming at V came to 3 bases and at J to 3 bases, leaving 9 bases not matched to a gene. The germline V gene has CDR1 ENHRY and CDR2 SYGVKD. The CDR3 runs to 17 residues. CDR3 loop: CAISDSGTGLFNQPQHF. CDR3 nucleotides: TGTGCCATCAGTGATTCTGGGACAGGGTTGTTCAATCAGCCCCAGCATTTT.

CDR3 bases: TGCGCCAGCAGCTACGCCGGGACAGGGGGCTCCTACGAGCAGTACTTC. It encodes CASSYAGTGGSYEQYF. The genes are TRBV5-1 and TRBJ2-5; TRBD1 aligns across 11 bases. The DNA matches TRBJ2-7 better at its end, which makes the J call doubtful. CDR3 size: 16 residues. Germline V gene lookup returns CDR1 SGHRS and CDR2 YFSETQ.

Remarks on this clone: A far larger clone is a single base away, which makes a read error likely. This chain uses TRBV5-1 with TRBJ2-7, with a tentative D call TRBD2 (8 bases). Germline CDR1 and CDR2: SGHRS and YFSETQ. The CDR3 has 15 amino acids. The V end lost 8 bases, the J end lost 0 bases, and 18 bases lay between the germline ends. Here the CDR3 DNA reads TGCGCCAGGAGCGGGGGACAGAGTAGCTCCTACGAGCAGTACTTC. This sequence encodes CARSGGQSSSYEQYF.

The chain carries TRBV15 and TRBJ2-7; 7 nucleotides match TRBD2. The junction had 6 bases not matched to a gene; V was cut back by 1 base and J by 0 bases. Germline V gene data show CDR1 as LNHNV and CDR2 as YYDKDF (reference sequence). The length of the CDR3 is 16 residues. In DNA, the CDR3 is TGTGCCACCAGCAGAGCGGCGCGGGAGCTCTCCTACGAGCAGTACTTC. Its protein product is CATSRAARELSYEQYF.

In its sample, this clone was seen a few times. The V and J genes are TRBV6-5 and TRBJ1-4; the match to TRBD1 covers 7 bases. The germline gives CDR1 MNHEY, CDR2 SVGAGI. This CDR3 region has 14 residues. J was trimmed by 3 bases and V by 7 bases; bases with no gene match: 5. This chain's CDR3 is CASTGGQPNEKLFF. The CDR3 region has the DNA TGTGCCAGCACCGGGGGACAGCCTAATGAAAAACTGTTTTTT.

The rearrangement joins TRBV6-5 to TRBJ2-7; 7 nucleotides match TRBD2. CDR3 length: 11 amino acids. CDR1 is MNHEY and CDR2 is SVGAGI in the germline V gene. J lost 5 bases, V lost 6 bases, and 1 base had no gene match. For the CDR3, the DNA is TGTGCCAGCAGGAGCGGGAACGAGCAGTACTTC. Amino acids: CASRSGNEQYF.

The CDR3 bases are TGTGCCAGCAGCTTACTCGGGACAGGGTCTGGAAACACCATATATTTT. Translating it yields CASSLLGTGSGNTIYF. The J gene is TRBJ1-3, the V gene TRBV7-3; 9 bases align to TRBD1. V trimming: 2 bases; J trimming: 1 base; junction bases outside the gene matches: 3. Germline V CDR1 and CDR2: SGHTA, FQGTGA. The CDR3 contains 16 residues.

The chain employs TRBV27 and TRBJ1-4; TRBD1 might be the D (5 bases). V was pared by 11 bases and J by 0 bases, with 10 bases between. CDR1 MNHEY and CDR2 SMNVEV come from the germline V gene (reference sequence). There are 13 residues in the CDR3. The CDR3 DNA sequence: TGTGCCGGGAAGACAGCAACTAATGAAAAACTGTTTTTT. This translates into CAGKTATNEKLFF.

This clone was counted a few times. The chain recombines TRBV4-1 with TRBJ2-6; unclear D gene. V gave up 0 bases and J gave up 0 bases, with 6 bases separating them. Germline V gene lookup returns CDR1 MGHRA and CDR2 YSYEKL. The CDR3 length is 16 residues. The CDR3 loop is CASSQDASSGANVLTF. The CDR3, as DNA: TGCGCCAGCAGCCAAGATGCTAGCTCTGGGGCCAACGTCCTGACTTTC.

The chain carries TRBV2 and TRBJ2-5; TRBD2 matches 9 bases. Germline V gene lookup returns CDR1 SNHLY and CDR2 FYNNEI. The trim removed 10 bases at V and 1 base at J, leaving 7 bases unmatched. CDR3 length: 14 amino acids. CDR3 amino acids: CATHLSGGQETQYF. As DNA, the CDR3 is TGTGCCACCCATCTTAGCGGGGGCCAAGAGACCCAGTACTTC.

The chain uses TRBV5-1 and TRBJ2-3; 8 bases map to TRBD1. CDR3 length equals 14 residues. V was clipped by 4 bases and J by 4 bases; unmatched bases: 5. Germline V lookup: CDR1 SGHRS, CDR2 YFSETQ. The CDR3 nucleotides are TGCGCCAGCAGCAAGGAGACAGGGGCAGATACGCAGTATTTT. Translated, it gives CASSKETGADTQYF.

This clone was found once. This chain uses TRBV10-3 with TRBJ1-1; 8 nucleotides match TRBD1. CDR3 length: 14 amino acids. Germline CDR1 reads ENHRY; CDR2 reads SYGVKD. The V segment lost 10 bases and the J segment 10 bases; nucleotides outside the gene matches: 17. Written as DNA, the CDR3 is TGTGCCACGCAGGAAGGAGCAGGGGGCGCATCAGCTTTCTTT. It yields the protein CATQEGAGGASAFF.

This rearrangement joins TRBV6-4 to TRBJ2-2; no clear D. V lost 2 bases and J lost 1, with 8 bases in between. This CDR3 spans 15 amino acids. Germline V gene sequence: CDR1 MRHNA, CDR2 SNTAGT. Here the CDR3 DNA reads TGTGCCAGCAGTGACGGTACAGAGAACACCGGGGAGCTGTTTTTT. Its translation: CASSDGTENTGELFF.

This clone was counted between two and nine times. This rearrangement joins TRBV11-2 to TRBJ2-2; D is perhaps TRBD2 (6 bases). V lost 5 bases to trimming and J lost 2 bases, with 18 bases between them. Germline assignment: CDR1 SGHAT and CDR2 FQNNGV. The CDR3 length is 17 residues. CDR3 sequence reads: CASSAHGDSGNTGELFF. CDR3 bases: TGTGCCAGCAGCGCACACGGGGACTCGGGAAACACCGGGGAGCTGTTTTTT.

The genes are TRBV2 and TRBJ2-1, with D hard to call. Looked up from germline, CDR1 is SNHLY and CDR2 is FYNNEI. This CDR3 comprises 14 residues. The V gene lost 6 bases and the J gene lost 0 bases, with 9 bases spanning the gap. As DNA, the CDR3 is TGTGCCAGCAGGAACGTAGACTCCTACAATGAGCAGTTCTTC. Amino acid sequence: CASRNVDSYNEQFF.

The V gene is TRBV4-1, the J gene TRBJ2-5; no firm D call. The DNA matches TRBJ2-7 better at its end, which makes the J call doubtful. Germline CDR1 and CDR2: MGHRA and YSYEKL. The CDR3 sequence is 14 residues long. The CDR3 sequence: CASSQVVSSYEQYF. CDR3 nucleotides: TGCGCCAGCAGCCAAGTCGTAAGCTCCTACGAGCAGTACTTC.

The rearrangement joins TRBV6-1 to TRBJ2-1, with 11 bases that match TRBD2. The V segment lost 2 bases and the J segment 5 bases; nucleotides outside the gene matches: 5. Germline V gene data show CDR1 as MNHNS and CDR2 as SASEGT. The CDR3 runs to 16 residues. The CDR3 DNA follows: TGTGCCAGCAGTGAATCGATAGCGGGGGGGAACAATGAGCAGTTCTTC. Amino acid sequence: CASSESIAGGNNEQFF.

The J gene is TRBJ2-1, the V gene TRBV7-8; 7 positions agree with TRBD2. Germline V CDR1 and CDR2: SGHVS, FQNEAQ. The CDR3 has 16 amino acids. V lost 5 bases to trimming and J lost 5 bases; unmatched junction nucleotides: 12. The CDR3 nucleotides are TGTGCCAGCAGCCCGCGACTAAGCGGGGCTAACAATGAGCAGTTCTTC. This codes for CASSPRLSGANNEQFF.

CDR3 sequence (DNA): TGTGCCGGGCTTGGGTTCGAGGGGAACACTGAAGCTTTCTTT. Amino acids: CAGLGFEGNTEAFF. The genes are TRBV2 and TRBJ1-1, with D unresolved. The V end was cut by 11 bases, the J end by 1 base, with 17 bases between. CDR1 is SNHLY, CDR2 FYNNEI, per germline. The CDR3 consists of 14 residues.

This clone has only one observation. This rearrangement joins TRBV29-1 to TRBJ2-3; perhaps TRBD1 as D (5 bases). CDR3 length: 13 amino acids. Per germline, CDR1 SQVTM and CDR2 ANQGSEA. V was trimmed by 8 bases and J by 4 bases, leaving 16 bases between them. The CDR3, as DNA: TGCAGCTCTGTGGGGCAGGGCGCAGATACGCAGTATTTT. Protein product: CSSVGQGADTQYF.

The chain employs TRBV7-9 and TRBJ2-1, with D possibly matching TRBD1 (10 bases). The CDR3 runs 19 residues. Germline V gene data show CDR1 as SEHNR and CDR2 as FQNEAQ (reference sequence). The V and J ends lost 5 bases and 9 bases respectively, with 32 bases between them. In nucleotides, the CDR3 is TGTGCCAGCAGCCCCCAGGGGACAGGGGCCGAGCGGGGGGTAGGTGAGCAGTTCTTC. Translating gives CASSPQGTGAERGVGEQFF.